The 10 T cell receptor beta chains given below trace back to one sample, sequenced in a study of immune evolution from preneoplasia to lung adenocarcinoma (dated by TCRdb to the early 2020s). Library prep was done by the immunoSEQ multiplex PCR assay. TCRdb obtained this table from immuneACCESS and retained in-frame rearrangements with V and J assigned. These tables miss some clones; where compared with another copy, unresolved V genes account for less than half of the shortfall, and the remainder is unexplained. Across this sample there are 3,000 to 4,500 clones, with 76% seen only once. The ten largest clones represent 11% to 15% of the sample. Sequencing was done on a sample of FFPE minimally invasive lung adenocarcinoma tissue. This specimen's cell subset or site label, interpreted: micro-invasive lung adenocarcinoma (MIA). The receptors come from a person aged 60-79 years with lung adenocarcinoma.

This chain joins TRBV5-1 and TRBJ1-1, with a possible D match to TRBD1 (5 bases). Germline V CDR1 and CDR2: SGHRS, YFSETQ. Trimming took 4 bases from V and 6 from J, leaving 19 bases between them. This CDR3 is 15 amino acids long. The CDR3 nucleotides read TGCGCCAGCAGCCCCACAACCGGGGCCGGGGCTGAAGCTTTCTTT. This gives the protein CASSPTTGAGAEAFF. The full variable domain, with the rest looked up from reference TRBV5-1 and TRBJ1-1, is KAGVTQTPRYLIKTRGQQVTLSCSPISGHRSVSWYQQTPGQGLQFLFEYFSETQRNKGNFPGRFSGRQFSNSRSEMNVSTLELGDSALYLCASSPTTGAGAEAFFGQGTRLTVV.

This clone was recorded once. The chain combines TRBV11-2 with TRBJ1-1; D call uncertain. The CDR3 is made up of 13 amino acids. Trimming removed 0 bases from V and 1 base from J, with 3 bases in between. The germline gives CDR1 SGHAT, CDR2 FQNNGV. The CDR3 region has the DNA TGTGCCAGCAGCTTAGAACCGAACACTGAAGCTTTCTTT. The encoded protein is CASSLEPNTEAFF. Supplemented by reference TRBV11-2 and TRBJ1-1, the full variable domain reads EAGVAQSPRYKIIEKRQSVAFWCNPISGHATLYWYQQILGQGPKLLIQFQNNGVVDDSQLPKDRFSAERLKGVDSTLKIQPAKLEDSAVYLCASSLEPNTEAFFGQGTRLTVV.

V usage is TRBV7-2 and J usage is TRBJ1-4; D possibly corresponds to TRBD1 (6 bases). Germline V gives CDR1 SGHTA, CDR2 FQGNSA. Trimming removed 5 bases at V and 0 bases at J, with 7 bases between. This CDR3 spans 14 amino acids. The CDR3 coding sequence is TGTGCCAGCAGCCGGACAGCAACTAATGAAAAACTGTTTTTT. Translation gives CASSRTATNEKLFF.

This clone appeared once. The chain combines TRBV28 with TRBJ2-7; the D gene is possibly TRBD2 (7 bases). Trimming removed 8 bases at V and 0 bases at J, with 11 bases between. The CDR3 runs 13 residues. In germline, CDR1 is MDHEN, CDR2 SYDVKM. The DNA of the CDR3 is TGTGCCAGCGGGGGGGGCTTCTCCTACGAGCAGTACTTC. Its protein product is CASGGGFSYEQYF.

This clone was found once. The CDR3 spells CASSELKGAGNTIYF. Here the CDR3 DNA reads TGTGCCAGCAGTGAATTAAAGGGTGCGGGAAACACCATATATTTT. The gene calls are TRBV6-1 and TRBJ1-3; D is undetermined. The ends were cut back, 2 bases at V and 4 bases at J, with 12 bases in the middle. This CDR3 has 15 amino acids. Germline loops: CDR1 MNHNS, CDR2 SASEGT.

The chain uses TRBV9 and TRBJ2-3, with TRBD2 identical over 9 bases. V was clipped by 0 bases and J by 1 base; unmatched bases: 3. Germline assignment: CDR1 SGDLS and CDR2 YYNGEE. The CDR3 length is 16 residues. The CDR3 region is CASSVGRTSGTDTQYF. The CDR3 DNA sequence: TGTGCCAGCAGCGTAGGAAGGACTAGCGGCACAGATACGCAGTATTTT.

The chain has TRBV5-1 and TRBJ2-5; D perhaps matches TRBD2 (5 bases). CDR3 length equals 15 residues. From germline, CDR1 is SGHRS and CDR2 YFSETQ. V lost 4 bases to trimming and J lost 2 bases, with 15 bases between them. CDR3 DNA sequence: TGCGCCAGCAGCCCCTCGGGGTGGGGTCAAGAGACCCAGTACTTC. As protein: CASSPSGWGQETQYF.

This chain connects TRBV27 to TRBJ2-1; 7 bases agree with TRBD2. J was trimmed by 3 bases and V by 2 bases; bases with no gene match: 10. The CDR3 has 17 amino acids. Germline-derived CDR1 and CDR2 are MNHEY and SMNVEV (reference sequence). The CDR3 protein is CASSLGRGAGVYNEQFF. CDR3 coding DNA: TGTGCCAGCAGTTTAGGAAGAGGGGCGGGAGTCTACAATGAGCAGTTCTTC.

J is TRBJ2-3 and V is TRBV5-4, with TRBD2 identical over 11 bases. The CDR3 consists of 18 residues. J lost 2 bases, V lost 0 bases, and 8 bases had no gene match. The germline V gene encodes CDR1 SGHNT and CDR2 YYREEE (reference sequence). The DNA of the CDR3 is TGTGCCAGCAGCTTGGAGGGTAGCGGGAGGGCCGACACAGATACGCAGTATTTT. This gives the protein CASSLEGSGRADTDTQYF.

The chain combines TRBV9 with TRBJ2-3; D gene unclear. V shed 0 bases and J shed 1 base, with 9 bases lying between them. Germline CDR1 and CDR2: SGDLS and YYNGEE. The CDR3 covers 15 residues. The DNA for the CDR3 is TGTGCCAGCAGCGTAGATGGCGGACGCACAGATACGCAGTATTTT. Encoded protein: CASSVDGGRTDTQYF. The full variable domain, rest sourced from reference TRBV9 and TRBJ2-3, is DSGVTQTPKHLITATGQRVTLRCSPRSGDLSVYWYQQSLDQGLQFLIQYYNGEERAKGNILERFSAQQFPDLHSELNLSSLELGDSALYFCASSVDGGRTDTQYFGPGTRLTVL.